The entry below describes one T cell receptor beta chain. Per the original data handling: Reference gene primer amplification in the assay estimated nucleated cell counts. Clones were read by immunoSEQ multiplex PCR, and TCRdb kept only the in-frame ones, dropping some. The D gene and trimming were derived from the DNA, and the V and J assignments and clone size from that table. Counted here are about 40,000 clones, roughly 83% occurring once; the ten biggest clones make up around 24%. The CDR3 runs to 16 residues. Per germline, CDR1 SGHRS and CDR2 YFSETQ. The ends were cut back, 3 bases at V and 3 bases at J, with 18 bases in the middle. This record belongs to a study of blood T cell repertoires in COVID-19. Study-level information: PBMCs, B-cell-depleted T cells, or T cells were the source of the cDNA or gDNA that made up the material.

The chain joins TRBV5-1 to TRBJ1-1; a weak D match, TRBD1 (6 bases). Material for sequencing was peripheral blood. This TCR derives from a human donor with acute or convalescent COVID-19. The donor label of this sample is uncertain. CDR3 sequence: CASSWGLQGRDTEAFF. The CDR3 DNA reads as TGCGCCAGCAGCTGGGGGCTACAGGGTAGGGACACTGAAGCTTTCTTT.